Each of the 11 T cell receptor beta chains below was sequenced from the same sample in a study of glioma-infiltrating T cells. Amplification of TCR alpha and beta CDR3 regions from RNA used iRepertoire nested multiplex PCR. TCRdb analysed the multiplex PCR reads with MiXCR anew, one entry per CDR3 protein. Of around 180,000 distinct CDR3 sequences listed, under 55% are singletons. Sequenced: glioma tissue, nonneoplastic brain tissue, or PBMCs (not recorded which). The source is a human donor with low-grade glioma or glioblastoma, undergoing nonglioma brain surgery, or in good health (not recorded which).

This clonotype was observed many times. The J gene is TRBJ1-1, the V gene TRBV3-1; D not resolved. Germline values: CDR1 LGHDT, CDR2 YNNKEL (reference sequence). The CDR3 is 14 amino acids. Trimming took 1 base from V and 1 from J, leaving 7 bases between them. For the CDR3, the DNA is TGTGCCAGCAGCCAAGTTTGGGGGAACACTGAAGCTTTCTTT. Its translation is CASSQVWGNTEAFF. Together with reference TRBV3-1 and TRBJ1-1, the CDR3 gives the full variable domain: DTAVSQTPKYLVTQMGNDKSIKCEQNLGHDTMYWYKQDSKKFLKIMFSYNNKELIINETVPNRFSPKSPDKAHLNLHINSLELGDSAVYFCASSQVWGNTEAFFGQGTRLTVV.

This rearrangement joins TRBV28 to TRBJ2-7, with TRBD2 matching over 9 bases. Looked up from germline, CDR1 is MDHEN and CDR2 is SYDVKM. The CDR3 covers 17 residues. V gave up 2 bases and J gave up 0 bases; unmatched junction bases: 8. The CDR3 region has the DNA TGTGCCAGCAGTTTACCTGGACTAGCGAGCGCCTCCTACGAGCAGTACTTC. This codes for CASSLPGLASASYEQYF.

This clonotype was detected many times. The chain combines TRBV20-1 with TRBJ2-1; 9 positions match TRBD2. V shed 3 bases and J 8 bases; nucleotides not matched to a gene: 14. The CDR3 has 16 amino acids. The V gene's germline CDR1 is DFQATT and CDR2 SNEGSKA (reference sequence). CDR3 coding DNA: TGCAGTGCTAGTCAGATTAGCGGGAGACCCATCGATGAGCAGTTCTTC. Translation gives CSASQISGRPIDEQFF.

The CDR3 nucleotides are TGTGCCAGCAGTTCACTAGCGGGAAGAATCCAAGAGACCCAGTACTTC. Its protein is CASSSLAGRIQETQYF. The chain has TRBV2 and TRBJ2-5, with 10 bases lining up with TRBD2. CDR1 SNHLY and CDR2 FYNNEI come from the germline V gene. CDR3 length: 16 amino acids. V lost 5 bases to trimming and J lost 1 base; unmatched junction nucleotides: 7.

Many counts were recorded for this clonotype. DNA for the CDR3: TGCAGTGCTCTCGACGGCGGGAGGGTGGGGAATGAGCAGTTCTTC. Protein product: CSALDGGRVGNEQFF. The chain combines TRBV20-1 with TRBJ2-1, with TRBD2 matching over 9 bases. The germline gives CDR1 DFQATT, CDR2 SNEGSKA (reference sequence). The CDR3 spans 15 residues. V gave up 5 bases and J gave up 7 bases; unmatched junction bases: 12.

As regards this clonotype: A much larger clone sits a single nucleotide away, making a read error possible. V usage is TRBV5-4 and J usage is TRBJ2-7; D ambiguous. This CDR3 is 14 amino acids long. Trimming stripped 0 bases from V and 9 bases from J, with 16 bases between. Germline loops: CDR1 SGHNT, CDR2 YYREEE (reference sequence). The CDR3 DNA follows: TGTGCCAGCAGCTTGGCCTACGGTGGGCGCGGGCAGTACTTC. It codes for CASSLAYGGRGQYF.

To note about this clonotype: A read error may produce the germline difference seen at one junction end. The J gene is TRBJ2-5, the V gene TRBV29-1; D remains ambiguous. The CDR3 length is 12 residues. Germline CDR1 SQVTM, CDR2 ANQGSEA. The CDR3 protein is CSIEEVFGAQYF. Here the CDR3 DNA reads TGCAGCATTGAAGAAGTGTTTGGGGCCCAGTACTTC. Combining the CDR3 with reference TRBV29-1 and TRBJ2-5 gives the whole variable domain SAVISQKPSRDICQRGTSLTIQCQVDSQVTMMFWYRQQPGQSLTLIATANQGSEATYESGFVIDKFPISRPNLTFSTLTVSNMSPEDSSIYLCSIEEVFGAQYFGPGTRLLVL.

The table lists this clonotype with many counts. V usage is TRBV20-1 and J usage is TRBJ2-3; TRBD2 matches at 7 bases. V shed 5 bases, J shed 4 bases, and the junction held 15 bases outside the gene matches. Germline assignment: CDR1 DFQATT and CDR2 SNEGSKA (reference sequence). There are 16 residues in the CDR3. CDR3 sequence (DNA): TGCAGTGCTTCCCTACTTGGCGGGAGCGTGTCAGATACGCAGTATTTT. Translated, it gives CSASLLGGSVSDTQYF.

This clonotype was detected ten times or more. The V call is TRBV20-1, the J call TRBJ1-1; D is perhaps TRBD1 (5 bases). V shed 1 base and J shed 1 base, with 13 bases lying between them. The CDR3 consists of 15 residues. Germline CDR1 and CDR2: DFQATT and SNEGSKA (reference sequence). CDR3 in DNA: TGCAGTGCTAGAGGGAGTCGGGGGAGGAACACTGAAGCTTTCTTT. Protein: CSARGSRGRNTEAFF.

In regard to this clonotype: A read error may explain this, as a much larger clone is one base away. The chain combines TRBV20-1 with TRBJ1-5; tentatively, D is TRBD1 (6 bases). Trimming pared 5 bases from V and 7 bases from J, leaving 15 bases between. This CDR3 region has 13 residues. Germline V CDR1 and CDR2: DFQATT, SNEGSKA (reference sequence). CDR3 sequence: CSAYREGVQPQHF. CDR3 DNA sequence: TGCAGTGCTTACAGGGAAGGTGTACAGCCCCAGCATTTT.

The rearrangement joins TRBV28 to TRBJ2-7; D may correspond to TRBD1 or TRBD2 (7 bases each). The CDR3 contains 15 residues. V was cut by 7 bases and J by 4 bases, with 20 bases left in between. Per germline, CDR1 MDHEN and CDR2 SYDVKM. The CDR3 DNA sequence: TGTGCCAGCAACCCGGGGGGACAGATCATGTACGAGCAGTACTTC. This sequence encodes CASNPGGQIMYEQYF. Using reference TRBV28 and TRBJ2-7 for the parts outside the CDR3, the full variable domain is DVKVTQSSRYLVKRTGEKVFLECVQDMDHENMFWYRQDPGLGLRLIYFSYDVKMKEKGDIPEGYSVSREKKERFSLILESASTNQTSMYLCASNPGGQIMYEQYFGPGTRLTVT.